The count of the clone carrying this T cell receptor beta chain is one. The antigen is unknown. V lost 0 bases, J lost 0 bases, and 17 bases lay in between. The CDR3 sequence is 19 residues long. Germline CDR1 is MGHRA and CDR2 is YSYEKL. The data stem from a study of stem cell transplantation in POMP-related autoinflammatory disease. Study information: DNA chimerism showed 100% graft donor engraftment of neutrophils and platelets through one year.

Overall study results and limits: In PRAID patients, the number of distinct TRB V-J gene pairings was restricted.

Only in-frame clones appear in the TCRdb table, and some are missing; sequencing was by immunoSEQ multiplex PCR. The sample includes tens of thousands of clones, approximately 91% of them seen just once. This receptor was identified in a human patient with POMP-related autoinflammation and immune dysregulation (PRAID). The graft donor may have contributed some T cells. J is TRBJ1-4 and V is TRBV4-1; D not resolved. The source material was CD4+ T cells from PBMCs, sampled after stem cell transplantation. CDR3 protein: CASSQDRTTPAATNEKLFF. The DNA for the CDR3 is TGCGCCAGCAGCCAAGATCGTACGACCCCAGCTGCAACTAATGAAAAACTGTTTTTT.